Sequencing of this T cell receptor beta chain was carried out in a study of blood T cells in healthy people across ages. Study-wide points: Changes in expanded clonotypes were possibly confounded, as the CMV status of donors was unknown. When set beside aged donors, long-lived donors presented more naive CD4+ cells and higher diversity.

This clonotype was observed a handful of times. Its matching antigen is unknown. V shed 0 bases and J shed 8 bases, with 7 bases lying between them. The V gene's germline CDR1 is MNHEY and CDR2 SVGAGI. The CDR3 covers 13 residues. Each sample had at least 6 million PBMCs isolated. A second PCR of about 7 to 11 cycles used a sample-barcoded 5' primer and a J-beta primer mix. From the 5' RACE reads, TCRdb called clonotypes with MiXCR, one entry per CDR3 protein. The sample lists about 780,000 distinct CDR3 sequences; around a quarter were seen once. The data were also submitted as part of a second study, on T cells of mothers and their children. As that report states: No persistent microchimeric T cell clones were detected at about 100 clones per million clonotypes sensitivity.

The clonotype originates from a boy aged 5-17 years in good health. The rearrangement uses TRBV6-5 and TRBJ2-2; maybe TRBD1 (5 bases). The specimen sequenced was blood. The DNA for the CDR3 is TGTGCCAGCAGTTACTCCAGGACAGGGGAGCTGTTTTTT. It encodes CASSYSRTGELFF.